The T cell receptor (beta chain) described here comes from a study of T cell responses to AZD1222 COVID-19 vaccine. Clones were sequenced by immunoSEQ multiplex PCR, and TCRdb holds only the in-frame ones, with some missing. The sample has roughly 180,000 clones, 90% to 95% seen once. This CDR3 has 15 residues. Trimming shortened V by 5 bases and J by 6 bases, and 16 bases separated the two germline ends. Germline V lookup: CDR1 LGHNA, CDR2 YSLEER. Findings and caveats of the study: Among spike-specific TCRs, nearly half reportedly target unmutated variant regions.

Concerning this clone: Its specificity is not known.

The sample consisted of peripheral blood, taken on day 0 of AZD1222 vaccination. This receptor was obtained from an adult in good health. The chain is built from TRBV4-3 and TRBJ2-2; TRBD2 is a possible D gene (6 bases). The CDR3 DNA follows: TGCGCCAGCAGCTTCCGGGACTTCTCGGCCGGGGAGCTGTTTTTT. Residues: CASSFRDFSAGELFF.